This T cell receptor beta chain emerged from a study of shared clonotypes between healthy human individuals. Whole-study context: The donors, two women and three men, were aged 18 to 49.

TCRdb's copy holds only in-frame clones and misses some; the assay was immunoSEQ multiplex PCR. The data hold some 1.4 million clones, with roughly 96% observed a single time. The germline CDR1 and CDR2 sequences are LNHNV and YYDKDF (reference sequence). V was cut by 0 bases and J by 3 bases, with 12 bases left in between. The CDR3 is 17 residues long. This sequence was found in a young man in good health. The genes are TRBV15 and TRBJ2-6, with D hard to call. The sample taken for sequencing was naive CD4+ T cells sorted from blood. The subset: CD45RA+ positively selected. The CDR3 spells CATSRDLGFGGANVLTF. DNA of the CDR3: TGTGCCACCAGCAGAGATTTAGGGTTCGGTGGGGCCAACGTCCTGACTTTC.